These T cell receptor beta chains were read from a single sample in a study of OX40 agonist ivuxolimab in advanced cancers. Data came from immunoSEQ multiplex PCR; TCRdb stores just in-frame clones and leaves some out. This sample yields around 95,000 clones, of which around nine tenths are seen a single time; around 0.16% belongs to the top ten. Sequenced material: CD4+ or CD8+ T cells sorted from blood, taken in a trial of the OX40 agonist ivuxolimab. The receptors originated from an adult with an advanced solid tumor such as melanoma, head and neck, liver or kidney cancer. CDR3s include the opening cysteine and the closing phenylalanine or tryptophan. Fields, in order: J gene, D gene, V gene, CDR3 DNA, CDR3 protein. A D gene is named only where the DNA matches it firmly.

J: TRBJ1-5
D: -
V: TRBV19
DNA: TGTGCCAGTAGTATGTCAGGCAATCAGCCCCAGCATTTT
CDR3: CASSMSGNQPQHF

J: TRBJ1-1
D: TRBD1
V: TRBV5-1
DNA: TGCGCCAGCAGCCAAGACCTTCAGGGGGGGTACGAAGCTTTCTTT
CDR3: CASSQDLQGGYEAFF

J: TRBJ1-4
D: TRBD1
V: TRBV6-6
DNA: TGTGCCAGCAGTTACGTTACAGGGGGGAATGAAAAACTGTTTTTT
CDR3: CASSYVTGGNEKLFF

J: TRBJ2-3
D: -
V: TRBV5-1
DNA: TGCGCCAGCACCGTAAAAGAGGATACGCCCGTATTCTTT
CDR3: CASTVKEDTPVFF

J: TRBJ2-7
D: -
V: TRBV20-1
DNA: TGCAGTGCCCCAAGGTTTAGCGAGCAGTACTTC
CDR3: CSAPRFSEQYF

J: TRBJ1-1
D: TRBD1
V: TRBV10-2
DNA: TGCGCCAGCAGTGACGGGGACAGAGCTTTCTTT
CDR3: CASSDGDRAFF

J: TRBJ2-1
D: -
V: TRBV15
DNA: TGTGCCACCACCGTCATCGGGGTTTACAATGAGCAGTTCTTC
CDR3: CATTVIGVYNEQFF

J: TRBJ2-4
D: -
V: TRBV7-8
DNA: TGTGCCAGCAGCTTAGCCCCCCCCACCCCGACCAAAAACATTCAGTACTTC
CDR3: CASSLAPPTPTKNIQYF

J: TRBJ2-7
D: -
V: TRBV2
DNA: TGTGCCAGCAGAGCTACAGAGCTTTACTCCTACGAGCAGTACTTC
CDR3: CASRATELYSYEQYF

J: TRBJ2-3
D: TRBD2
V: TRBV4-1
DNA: TGCGCCAGCAGCCATGTGACTAGCGGGTCAGATACGCAGTATTTT
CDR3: CASSHVTSGSDTQYF